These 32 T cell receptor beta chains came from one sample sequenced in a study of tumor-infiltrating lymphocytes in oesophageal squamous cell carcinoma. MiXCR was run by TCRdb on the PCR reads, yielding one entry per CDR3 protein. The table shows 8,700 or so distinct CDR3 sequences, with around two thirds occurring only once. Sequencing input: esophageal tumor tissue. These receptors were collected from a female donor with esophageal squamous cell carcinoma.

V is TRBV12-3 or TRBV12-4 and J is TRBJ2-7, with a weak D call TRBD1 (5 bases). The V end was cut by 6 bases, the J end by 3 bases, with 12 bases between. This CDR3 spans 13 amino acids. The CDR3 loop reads CASSRTGNYEQYF. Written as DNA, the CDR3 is TGTGCCAGCAGCCGTACAGGAAACTACGAGCAGTACTTC.

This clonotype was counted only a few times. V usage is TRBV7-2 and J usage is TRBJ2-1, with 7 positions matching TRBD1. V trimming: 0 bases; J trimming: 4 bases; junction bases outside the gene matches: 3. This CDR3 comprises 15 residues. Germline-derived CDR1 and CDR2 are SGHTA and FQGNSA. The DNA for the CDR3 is TGTGCCAGCAGCTTAGCGGGGACAGATTACAATGAGCAGTTCTTC. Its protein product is CASSLAGTDYNEQFF.

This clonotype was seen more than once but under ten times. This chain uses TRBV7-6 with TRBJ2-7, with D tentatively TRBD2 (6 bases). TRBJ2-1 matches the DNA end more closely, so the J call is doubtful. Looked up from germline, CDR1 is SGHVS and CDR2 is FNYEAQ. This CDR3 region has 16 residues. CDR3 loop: CASSLVQGTPYNEQFF. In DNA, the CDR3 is TGTGCCAGCAGCTTAGTCCAAGGGACTCCCTACAATGAGCAGTTCTTC.

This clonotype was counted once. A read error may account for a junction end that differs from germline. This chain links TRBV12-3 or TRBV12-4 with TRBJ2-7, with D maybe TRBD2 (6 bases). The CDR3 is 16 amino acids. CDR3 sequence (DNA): TGTGCCAGCAGCCGAGTGGGGGGAAGCAATAATTCACCCCTCCACTTC. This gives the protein CASSRVGGSNNSPLHF.

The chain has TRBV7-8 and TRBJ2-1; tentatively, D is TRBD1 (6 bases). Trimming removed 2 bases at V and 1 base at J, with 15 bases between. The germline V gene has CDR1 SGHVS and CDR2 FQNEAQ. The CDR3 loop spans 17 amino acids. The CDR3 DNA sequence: TGTGCCAGCAGCTTAAACAGGGTCCCGGTGTCCTACAATGAGCAGTTCTTC. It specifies CASSLNRVPVSYNEQFF.

The CDR3 DNA reads TGTGCCAGCAGTTTTGGGACAGGGACTAACTATGGCTACACCTTC. It translates to CASSFGTGTNYGYTF. V gene TRBV6-5 combines with J gene TRBJ1-2; 9 nucleotides line up with TRBD1. J lost 0 bases, V lost 4 bases, and 3 bases had no gene match. Germline V gene sequence: CDR1 MNHEY, CDR2 SVGAGI. The CDR3 is made up of 15 amino acids.

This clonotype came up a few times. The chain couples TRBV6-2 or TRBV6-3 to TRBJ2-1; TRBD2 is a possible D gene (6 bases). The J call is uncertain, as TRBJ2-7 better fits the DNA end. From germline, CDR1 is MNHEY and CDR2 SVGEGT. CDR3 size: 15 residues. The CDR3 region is CASSLDGGRYNEQYF. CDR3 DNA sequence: TGTGCCAGCAGTTTGGATGGGGGGAGGTACAATGAGCAGTACTTC.

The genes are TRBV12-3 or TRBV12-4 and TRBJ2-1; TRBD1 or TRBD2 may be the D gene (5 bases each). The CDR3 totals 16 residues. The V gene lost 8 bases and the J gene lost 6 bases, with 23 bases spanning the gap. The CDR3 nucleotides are TGTGCCAGCGGGACCTTTTCCGCCATGAACGTCAATGAGCAGTTCTTC. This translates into CASGTFSAMNVNEQFF.

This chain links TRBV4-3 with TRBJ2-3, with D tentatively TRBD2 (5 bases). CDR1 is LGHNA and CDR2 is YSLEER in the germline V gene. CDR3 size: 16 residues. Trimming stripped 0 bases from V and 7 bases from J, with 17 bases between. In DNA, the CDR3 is TGCGCCAGCAGCCAAGATCGAGCGGTCCCTGGAAATACGCAGTATTTT. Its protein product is CASSQDRAVPGNTQYF.

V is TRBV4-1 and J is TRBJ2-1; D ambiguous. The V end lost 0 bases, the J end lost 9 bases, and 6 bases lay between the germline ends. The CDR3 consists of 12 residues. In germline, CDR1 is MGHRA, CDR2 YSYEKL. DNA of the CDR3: TGCGCCAGCAGCCAAGAGTCGAGTGAGCAGTTCTTC. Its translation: CASSQESSEQFF.

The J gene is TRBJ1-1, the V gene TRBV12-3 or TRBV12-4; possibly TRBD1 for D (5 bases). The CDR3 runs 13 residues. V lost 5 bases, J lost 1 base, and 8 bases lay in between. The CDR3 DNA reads TGTGCCAGCAGTAAAACAGGGAACACTGAAGCTTTCTTT. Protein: CASSKTGNTEAFF.

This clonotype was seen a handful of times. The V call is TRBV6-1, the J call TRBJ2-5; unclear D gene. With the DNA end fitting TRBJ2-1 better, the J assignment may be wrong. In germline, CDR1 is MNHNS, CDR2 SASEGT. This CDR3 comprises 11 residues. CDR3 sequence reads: CASSSRDEQFF. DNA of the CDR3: TGTGCCAGCAGTTCACGCGATGAGCAGTTCTTC.

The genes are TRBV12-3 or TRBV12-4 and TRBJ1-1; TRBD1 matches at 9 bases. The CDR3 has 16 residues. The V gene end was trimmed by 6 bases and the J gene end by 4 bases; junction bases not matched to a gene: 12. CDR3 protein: CASRSPPGTGFTEAFF. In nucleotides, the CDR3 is TGTGCCAGCAGGTCCCCGCCCGGGACAGGGTTCACTGAAGCTTTCTTT.

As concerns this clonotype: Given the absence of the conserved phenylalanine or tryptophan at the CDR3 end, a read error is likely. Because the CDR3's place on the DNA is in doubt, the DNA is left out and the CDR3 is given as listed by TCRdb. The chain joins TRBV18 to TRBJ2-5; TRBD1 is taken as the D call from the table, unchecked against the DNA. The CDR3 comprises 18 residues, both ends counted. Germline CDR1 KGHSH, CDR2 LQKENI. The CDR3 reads CASSSDFLGANYGYTFGS.

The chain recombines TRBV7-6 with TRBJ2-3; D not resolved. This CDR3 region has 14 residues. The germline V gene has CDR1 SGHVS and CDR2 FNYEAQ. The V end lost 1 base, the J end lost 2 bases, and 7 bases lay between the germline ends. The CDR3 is CASSLDTHTDTQYF. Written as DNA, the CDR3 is TGTGCCAGCAGCTTAGATACACACACAGATACGCAGTATTTT.

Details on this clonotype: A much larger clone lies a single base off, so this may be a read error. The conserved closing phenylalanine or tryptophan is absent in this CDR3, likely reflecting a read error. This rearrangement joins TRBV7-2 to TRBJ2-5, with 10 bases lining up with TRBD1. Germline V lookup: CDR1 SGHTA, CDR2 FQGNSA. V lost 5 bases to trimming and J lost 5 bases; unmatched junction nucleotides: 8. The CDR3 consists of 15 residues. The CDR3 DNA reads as TGTGCCAGCAGCGCCGCGGGACAGGGGTGGGAGACCCAGTACTTA. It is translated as CASSAAGQGWETQYL.

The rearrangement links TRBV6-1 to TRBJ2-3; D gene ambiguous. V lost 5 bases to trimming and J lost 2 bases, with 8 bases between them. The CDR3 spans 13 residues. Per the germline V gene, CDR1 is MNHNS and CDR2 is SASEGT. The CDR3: CASSPSVTDTQYF. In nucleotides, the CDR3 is TGTGCCAGCAGTCCCTCCGTCACAGATACGCAGTATTTT.

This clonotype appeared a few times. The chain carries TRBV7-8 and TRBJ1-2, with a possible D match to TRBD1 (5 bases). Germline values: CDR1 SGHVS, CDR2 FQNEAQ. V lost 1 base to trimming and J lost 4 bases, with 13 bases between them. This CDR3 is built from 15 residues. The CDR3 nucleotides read TGTGCCAGCAGCTTAGAACCAGGGCTTGGCTATGGCTACACCTTC. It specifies CASSLEPGLGYGYTF.

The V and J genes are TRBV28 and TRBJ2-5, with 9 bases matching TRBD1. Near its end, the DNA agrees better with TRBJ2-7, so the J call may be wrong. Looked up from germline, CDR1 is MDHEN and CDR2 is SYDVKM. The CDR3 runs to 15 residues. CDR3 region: CASWGTGTGMYEQYF. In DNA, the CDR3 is TGTGCCAGCTGGGGTACCGGGACAGGGATGTACGAGCAGTACTTC.

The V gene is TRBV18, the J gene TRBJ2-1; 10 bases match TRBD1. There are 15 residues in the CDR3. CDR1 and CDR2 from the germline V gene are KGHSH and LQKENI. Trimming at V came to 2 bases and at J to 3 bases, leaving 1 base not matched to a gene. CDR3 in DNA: TGTGCCAGCTCACCAGGGACAGGGGACTACAATGAGCAGTTCTTC. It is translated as CASSPGTGDYNEQFF.

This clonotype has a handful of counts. CDR3 sequence (DNA): TGTGCCAGCAGCTTAGCGGGAGATAACAATGAGCAGTTCTTC. This codes for CASSLAGDNNEQFF. This sequence joins TRBV6-6 and TRBJ2-1; TRBD2 matches 9 bases. The germline V gene encodes CDR1 MNHNY and CDR2 SVGAGI (reference sequence). V lost 6 bases and J lost 5; bases outside the gene matches: 5. The CDR3 sequence is 14 residues long.

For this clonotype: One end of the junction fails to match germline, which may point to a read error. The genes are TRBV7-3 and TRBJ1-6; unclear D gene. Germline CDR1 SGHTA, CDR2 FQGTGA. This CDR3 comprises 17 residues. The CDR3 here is CASSLVPRSVYQETQYF. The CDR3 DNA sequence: TGTGCCAGCAGCTTAGTACCAAGGAGTGTTTATCAAGAGACCCAGTACTTT.

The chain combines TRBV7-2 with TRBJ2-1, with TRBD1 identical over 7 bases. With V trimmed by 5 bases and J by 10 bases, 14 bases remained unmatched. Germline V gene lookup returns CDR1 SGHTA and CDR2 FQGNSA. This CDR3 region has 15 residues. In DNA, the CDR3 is TGTGCCAGCAGCCCGACGGACAGGAGGTGGGACGAGCAGTTCTTC. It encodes CASSPTDRRWDEQFF.

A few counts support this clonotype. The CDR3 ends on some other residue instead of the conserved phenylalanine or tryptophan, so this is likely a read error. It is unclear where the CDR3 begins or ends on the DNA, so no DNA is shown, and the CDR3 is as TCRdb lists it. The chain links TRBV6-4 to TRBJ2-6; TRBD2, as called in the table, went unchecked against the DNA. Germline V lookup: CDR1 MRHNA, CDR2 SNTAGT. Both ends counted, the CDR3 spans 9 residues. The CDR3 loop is CASSLRTSG.

CDR3 in amino acids: CASSLNPGPYNEQFF. The CDR3 DNA sequence: TGTGCCAGCAGCTTAAACCCCGGACCATACAATGAGCAGTTCTTC. The genes are TRBV7-3 and TRBJ2-1, with unresolved D. Trimming took off 1 base at V and 4 bases at J, with 11 bases between the two ends. In germline, CDR1 is SGHTA, CDR2 FQGTGA. The CDR3 consists of 15 residues.

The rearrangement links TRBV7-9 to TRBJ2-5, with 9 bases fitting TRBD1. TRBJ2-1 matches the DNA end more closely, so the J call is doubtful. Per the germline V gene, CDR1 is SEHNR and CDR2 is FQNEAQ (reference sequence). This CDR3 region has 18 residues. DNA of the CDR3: TGTGCCAGCAGCCCCGTCCCGGGACAGGGTTGGGCATACAATGAGCAGTTCTTC. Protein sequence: CASSPVPGQGWAYNEQFF.

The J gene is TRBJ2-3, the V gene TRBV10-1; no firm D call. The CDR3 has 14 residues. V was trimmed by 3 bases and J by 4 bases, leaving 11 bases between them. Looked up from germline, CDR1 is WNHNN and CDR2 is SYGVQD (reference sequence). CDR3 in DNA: TGCGCCAGCAGTGATGTGTTAGCTCCAGATACGCAGTATTTT. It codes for CASSDVLAPDTQYF.

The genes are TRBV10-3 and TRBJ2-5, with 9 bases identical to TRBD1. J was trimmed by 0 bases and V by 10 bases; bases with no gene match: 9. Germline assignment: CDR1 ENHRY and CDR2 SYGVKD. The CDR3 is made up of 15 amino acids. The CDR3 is CATSPGQGYQETQYF. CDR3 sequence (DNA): TGTGCCACCAGCCCGGGACAGGGTTACCAAGAGACCCAGTACTTC.

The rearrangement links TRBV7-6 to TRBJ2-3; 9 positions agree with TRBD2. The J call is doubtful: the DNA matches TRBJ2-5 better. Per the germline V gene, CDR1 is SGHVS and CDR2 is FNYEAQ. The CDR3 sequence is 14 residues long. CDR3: CASSLARGGETQYF. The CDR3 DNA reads TGTGCCAGCAGCTTAGCGCGGGGGGGAGAGACCCAGTACTTC.

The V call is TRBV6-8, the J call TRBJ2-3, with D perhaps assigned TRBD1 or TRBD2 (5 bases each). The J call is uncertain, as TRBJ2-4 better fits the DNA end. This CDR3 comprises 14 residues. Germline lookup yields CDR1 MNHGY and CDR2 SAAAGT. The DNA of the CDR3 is TGTGCCAGCAGTCGGGGACCTCCGGGGAACATTCAGTACTTC. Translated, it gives CASSRGPPGNIQYF.

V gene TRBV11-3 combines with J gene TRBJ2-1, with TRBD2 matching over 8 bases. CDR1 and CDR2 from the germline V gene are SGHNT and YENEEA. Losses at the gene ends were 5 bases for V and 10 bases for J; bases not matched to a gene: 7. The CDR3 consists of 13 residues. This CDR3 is CASSPGGAKEQFF. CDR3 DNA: TGTGCCAGCAGCCCCGGGGGGGCCAAGGAGCAGTTCTTC. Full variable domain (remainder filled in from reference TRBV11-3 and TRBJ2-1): EAGVVQSPRYKIIEKKQPVAFWCNPISGHNTLYWYLQNLGQGPELLIRYENEEAVDDSQLPKDRFSAERLKGVDSTLKIQPAELGDSAVYLCASSPGGAKEQFFGPGTRLTVL.

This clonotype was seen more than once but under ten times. Here the CDR3 reads CASSLRGGRDNEQFF. As DNA, the CDR3 is TGTGCCAGCAGCCTGAGAGGCGGGAGGGACAATGAGCAGTTCTTC. This chain links TRBV7-3 with TRBJ2-1, with 9 positions matching TRBD2. The CDR3 covers 15 residues. The germline CDR1 and CDR2 sequences are SGHTA and FQGTGA. After removal of 5 bases from V and 5 bases from J, the junction contained 7 bases not matched to a gene.